A selection of T cell receptor beta chains follows, all from one sample in a study of control samples from healthy donors and cancer patients. Repertoires were generated with immunoSEQ multiplex PCR, while TCRdb's copy carries only in-frame clones and drops some. The sample yields fewer than 200,000 clones, 85% to 95% seen once. Sequencing was performed on blood. The receptor source for this set is a woman aged 55-70 years in good health. Each CDR3 is given with its conserved first and last residue. The order of the fields is V gene, clone size, D gene, J gene, CDR3 DNA, CDR3 protein. A D gene is named only where the DNA matches it firmly. The size of a clone is reported for some rows only, either as once, few or many, or as a class for expanded clones.

>TRBV27|once|TRBD1|TRBJ1-2
TGTGCCAGCAGTTTATTAATGGGGACAGGAAGCAATGGCTACACCTTC
CASSLLMGTGSNGYTF
>TRBV6-4|few|TRBD1|TRBJ1-2
TGTGCCAGCAGCGCCCGGGACAGGGAAAACTATGGCTACACCTTC
CASSARDRENYGYTF
>TRBV9|-|-|TRBJ2-5
TGTGCCAGCAGCGTAGGTACTAGTCGGGAGACCCAGTACTTC
CASSVGTSRETQYF
>TRBV7-3|-|TRBD2|TRBJ2-1
TGTGCCAGCAGCCCAAGAGGGACTAGCGGGGGCAATGAGCAGTTCTTC
CASSPRGTSGGNEQFF
>TRBV9|-|-|TRBJ2-1
TGTGCCAGCAGCGTAGACCATGAGCAGTTCTTC
CASSVDHEQFF
>TRBV30|-|-|TRBJ1-2
TGTGCCTGTCCCAGGATTCACTATGGCTACACCTTC
CACPRIHYGYTF
>TRBV7-2|-|TRBD1|TRBJ1-1
TGTGCCAGCAGCTTGACCCGGGACAGGTTAGGCACTGAAGCTTTCTTT
CASSLTRDRLGTEAFF
>TRBV27|-|-|TRBJ2-3
TGTGCCAGCAGGACGGGGACGTTCCCAGATACGCAGTATTTT
CASRTGTFPDTQYF
>TRBV9|-|-|TRBJ2-5
TGTGCCAGCAGCGTAGTTCTGGGGGAGACCCAGTACTTC
CASSVVLGETQYF
>TRBV11-2|-|-|TRBJ1-2
TGTGCCAGCAGCTTAGAGGGGGCCCATGGCTACACCTTC
CASSLEGAHGYTF
>TRBV11-3|-|-|TRBJ2-3
TGTGCCAGCAGCCCTACTTCGTGGGCCTCAGATACGCAGTATTTT
CASSPTSWASDTQYF
>TRBV11-3|-|-|TRBJ1-2
TGTGCCAGCAGCGCCGGACCCGACCGGCGTGGCTACACCTTC
CASSAGPDRRGYTF
>TRBV4-3|-|-|TRBJ1-4
TGCGCCAGCAGCCAAGATTTGGGGGAGGTTCGAAAACTGTTTTTT
CASSQDLGEVRKLFF
>TRBV5-6|-|TRBD1|TRBJ1-2
TGTGCCAGCAGCACGGGACAGGACTATGGCTACACCTTC
CASSTGQDYGYTF
>TRBV18|-|-|TRBJ1-1
TGTGCCAGCTCACCAAGTGTGGGGGGAAGGAACACTGAAGCTTTCTTT
CASSPSVGGRNTEAFF
>TRBV21-1|-|-|TRBJ1-6
TGTGCCAGCAGCAAAGGGGGTGGACAGGGTCGTTCCCCAAATTCACCCCTCCACTTT
CASSKGGGQGRSPNSPLHF
>TRBV12-5|-|-|TRBJ1-1
TGTGCTAGTGGTTCATCTCAGGGGACACCAGCGAACACTGAAGCTTTCTTT
CASGSSQGTPANTEAFF
>TRBV4-3|-|-|TRBJ1-1
TGCGCCAGCAGCCAAGGGACGAACAGGGACATGAACACTGAAGCTTTCTTT
CASSQGTNRDMNTEAFF
>TRBV7-2|-|TRBD1|TRBJ1-1
TGTGCCAGCAGCTTCGACAGGGAACCAACTATATTT
CASSFDREPTIF
>TRBV18|-|TRBD2|TRBJ2-1
TGTGCCAGCTCACCACGGCTAGCGGGGGATAATGAGCAGTTCTTC
CASSPRLAGDNEQFF
>TRBV6-2/TRBV6-3|-|-|TRBJ1-4
TGTGCCAGCAGTCCCATATCCAGTACTGAGGGAGAAAAACTGTTTTTT
CASSPISSTEGEKLFF
>TRBV19|-|TRBD1|TRBJ1-1
TGTGCCAGTAGTATATCCGGGGACAGGGGGCGCGGTTGGGGCACTGAAGCTTTCTTT
CASSISGDRGRGWGTEAFF
>TRBV7-9|-|TRBD1|TRBJ1-2
TGTGCCAGCAGCGACAGGGGGTCCAACTATGGCTACACCTTC
CASSDRGSNYGYTF
>TRBV19|-|TRBD1|TRBJ2-2
TGTGCCAGTAGTCCTCGCCCGACAGGGGCGGACACCGGGGAGCTGTTTTTT
CASSPRPTGADTGELFF
>TRBV4-3|-|TRBD2|TRBJ2-1
TGCGCCAGCAGCCCGGGACTAGCGGGGGGCCTTACCTCCTACAATGAGCAGTTCTTC
CASSPGLAGGLTSYNEQFF
>TRBV6-5|-|-|TRBJ1-2
TGTGCCAGCGGGGGTTTTCAGGACTATGGCTACACCTTC
CASGGFQDYGYTF
>TRBV9|-|TRBD1|TRBJ1-1
TGTGCCAGCAGCGTAGCTTCCGGACAGGGCGTGGGCGCTGAAGCTTTCTTT
CASSVASGQGVGAEAFF
>TRBV13|few|TRBD2|TRBJ2-3
TGTGCCAGCAGCTTAACTAGCGGGGGGACTTCCTACACAGATACGCAGTATTTT
CASSLTSGGTSYTDTQYF
>TRBV6-2/TRBV6-3|-|-|TRBJ1-2
TGTGCCAGCAGTTACACAAACTATGGCTACACCTTC
CASSYTNYGYTF
>TRBV4-3|-|TRBD1|TRBJ1-1
TGCGCCAGCAGCCAAGACGGACAGGGGGCTGAAGCTTTCTTT
CASSQDGQGAEAFF
>TRBV4-3|-|TRBD1|TRBJ1-1
TGCGCCAGCAGCCACGGAGTGACAGGGTGGGGCACTGAAGCTTTCTTT
CASSHGVTGWGTEAFF
>TRBV18|-|TRBD1|TRBJ2-7
TGTGCCAGCTCACCCTTGGACAGGGCGAGCGAGCAGTACTTC
CASSPLDRASEQYF
>TRBV12-3/TRBV12-4|once|-|TRBJ1-2
TGTGCCAGCAGCAACCCAGACCTCTATGGCTACACCTTC
CASSNPDLYGYTF
>TRBV7-9|-|-|TRBJ1-2
TGTGCCAGCAGCTTAGTTATCCAGGACTATGGCTACACCTTC
CASSLVIQDYGYTF
>TRBV19|-|TRBD1|TRBJ1-2
TGTGCCAGTAGTTCTCTCCAGGGGGCGCCGGGCTATGGCTACACCTTC
CASSSLQGAPGYGYTF
>TRBV2|-|-|TRBJ1-2
TGTGCCAGCAGTGGACAGTTTACTAACTATGGCTACACCTTC
CASSGQFTNYGYTF
>TRBV6-5|-|-|TRBJ2-1
TGTGCCAGCAGTTACATGGGCGGCAATGAGCAGTTCTTC
CASSYMGGNEQFF
>TRBV4-3|-|-|TRBJ2-5
TGCGCCAGCAGCCAAGTATTGTCCGGTCGAGAGACCCAGTACTTC
CASSQVLSGRETQYF
>TRBV4-3|-|-|TRBJ2-3
TGCGCCAGCAGCCAAGAGGGGACCGGGGATCCGCAGTATTTT
CASSQEGTGDPQYF
>TRBV9|once|TRBD1|TRBJ1-2
TGTGCCAGCAGCCCCTCCCTGGACAGGCGTCGGGGCTACACCTTC
CASSPSLDRRRGYTF
>TRBV4-1|-|TRBD1|TRBJ1-5
TGCGCCAGCAGCCAAGCAGGACAGGGGAAATCTAATAGCAATCAGCCCCAGCATTTT
CASSQAGQGKSNSNQPQHF
>TRBV6-5|-|-|TRBJ1-5
TGTGCCAGCAGTTACTCGAATCTTCAGCCCCAGCATTTT
CASSYSNLQPQHF
>TRBV5-1|-|-|TRBJ1-4
TGCGCCAGCAGCTTGCTTCCAGAAAAAGCGGAACTGTTTTTT
CASSLLPEKAELFF
>TRBV18|-|-|TRBJ1-6
TGTGCCAGCTCACCACCGACAGGCGTCTATAATTCACCCCTCCACTTT
CASSPPTGVYNSPLHF
>TRBV19|-|-|TRBJ1-1
TGTGCCAGTAGTATTCGTAGACAGACGAACACTGAAGCTTTCTTT
CASSIRRQTNTEAFF
>TRBV7-3|-|-|TRBJ2-2
TGTGCCAGCAGCTTATTGTCTCAGGGCGGCACCGGGGAGCTGTTTTTT
CASSLLSQGGTGELFF
>TRBV6-1|-|-|TRBJ2-7
TGTGCCAGCAGTGATGGACCCCTTCGTATTTCCTACGAGCAGTACTTC
CASSDGPLRISYEQYF
>TRBV9|-|-|TRBJ1-2
TGTGCCAGCAGCGGGAAACAGGGAAGCTATGGCTACACCTTC
CASSGKQGSYGYTF
>TRBV27|-|-|TRBJ1-6
TGTGCCAGCAGTTTCTCGGGGCTGGGATCACCCCTCCACTTT
CASSFSGLGSPLHF
>TRBV7-3|-|TRBD2|TRBJ2-1
TGTGCCAGCAGCCTCCGGGGGGGAGGGAATGAGCAGTTCTTC
CASSLRGGGNEQFF
>TRBV6-5|-|-|TRBJ1-1
TGTGCCAGCCTCCGAAACACTGAAGCTTTCTTT
CASLRNTEAFF
>TRBV27|-|-|TRBJ1-6
TGTGCCAGCAGTTCAAACAGGGTCAGGAATAATTCACCCCTCCACTTT
CASSSNRVRNNSPLHF
>TRBV27|-|-|TRBJ1-1
TGTGCCAGCAGGCCAAGGGCTGAAGCTTTCTTT
CASRPRAEAFF
>TRBV28|-|-|TRBJ1-2
TGTGCCAGCAGTTTACCACTCAGAGGCTACACCTTC
CASSLPLRGYTF
>TRBV5-1|-|-|TRBJ1-4
TGCGCCAGCAGCTTCGGGGGAACAGCTTTTAATGAAAAACTGTTTTTT
CASSFGGTAFNEKLFF